Sequencing of this TCR beta chain was carried out in a study of cytomegalovirus exposure and HLA in healthy donors. The study ran its PCR with 60 Vbeta and 13 Jbeta primers. Generated by immunoSEQ multiplex PCR, the TCRdb table keeps only in-frame clones and is missing some. The table has roughly 150,000 clones, 75% to 85% seen once; the top ten hold 1.5% to 2%. Germline V gives CDR1 MNHEY, CDR2 SVGAGI. CDR3 length: 15 residues. With 8 bases removed from V and 0 bases from J, the gap between germline ends came to 16 bases. The receptor was isolated from a woman aged 18-35 years in good health and CMV-seronegative. The sequenced sample was PBMCs. The chain combines TRBV6-5 with TRBJ1-1; tentatively, D is TRBD1 (5 bases). In nucleotides, the CDR3 is TGTGCCAGCCGACGGGGCGGAGGGCTGAACACTGAAGCTTTCTTT. Its translation is CASRRGGGLNTEAFF.